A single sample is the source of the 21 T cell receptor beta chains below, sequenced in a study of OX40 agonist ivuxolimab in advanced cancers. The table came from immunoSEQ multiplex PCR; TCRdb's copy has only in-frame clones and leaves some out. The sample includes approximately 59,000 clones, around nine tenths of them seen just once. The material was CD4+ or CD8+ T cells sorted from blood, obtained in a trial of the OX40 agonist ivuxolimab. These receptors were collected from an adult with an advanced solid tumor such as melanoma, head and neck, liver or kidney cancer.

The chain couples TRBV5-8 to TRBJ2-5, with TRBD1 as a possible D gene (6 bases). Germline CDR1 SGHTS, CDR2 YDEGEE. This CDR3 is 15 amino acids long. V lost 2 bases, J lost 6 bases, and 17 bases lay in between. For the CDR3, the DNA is TGTGCCAGCAGCTTAATGGTGGGGGCTATAAAGACCCAGTACTTC. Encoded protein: CASSLMVGAIKTQYF.

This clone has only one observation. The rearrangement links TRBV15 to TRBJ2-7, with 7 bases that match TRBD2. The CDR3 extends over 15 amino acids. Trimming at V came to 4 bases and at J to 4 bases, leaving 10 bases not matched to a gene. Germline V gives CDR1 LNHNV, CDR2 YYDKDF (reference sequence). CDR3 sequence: CATSTKAAGVYEQYF. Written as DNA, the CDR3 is TGTGCCACCAGCACCAAGGCGGCGGGAGTATACGAGCAGTACTTC.

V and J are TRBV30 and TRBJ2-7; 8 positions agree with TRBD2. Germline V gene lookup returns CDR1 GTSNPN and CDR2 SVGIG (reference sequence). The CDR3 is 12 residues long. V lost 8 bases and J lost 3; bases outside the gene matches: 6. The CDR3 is CAGGRTNYEQYF. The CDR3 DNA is TGTGCCGGCGGGAGGACCAACTACGAGCAGTACTTC.

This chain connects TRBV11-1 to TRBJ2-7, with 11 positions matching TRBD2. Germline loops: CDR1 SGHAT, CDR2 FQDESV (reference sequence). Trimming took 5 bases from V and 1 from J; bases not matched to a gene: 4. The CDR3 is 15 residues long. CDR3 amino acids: CASSPGTSGSYEQYF. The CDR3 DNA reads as TGTGCCAGCAGCCCCGGGACTAGCGGATCCTACGAGCAGTACTTC.

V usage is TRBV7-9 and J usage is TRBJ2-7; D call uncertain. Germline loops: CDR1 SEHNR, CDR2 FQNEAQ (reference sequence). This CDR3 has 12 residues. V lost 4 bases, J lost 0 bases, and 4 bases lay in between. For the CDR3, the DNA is TGTGCCAGCAGCTCCATCTCCTACGAGCAGTACTTC. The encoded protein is CASSSISYEQYF.

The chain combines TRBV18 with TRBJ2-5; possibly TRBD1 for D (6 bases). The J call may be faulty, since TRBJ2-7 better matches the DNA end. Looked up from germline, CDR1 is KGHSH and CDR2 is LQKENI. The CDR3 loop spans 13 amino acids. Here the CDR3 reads CASSPSRGYEQYF. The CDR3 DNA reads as TGTGCCAGCTCACCATCCAGGGGATACGAGCAGTACTTC.

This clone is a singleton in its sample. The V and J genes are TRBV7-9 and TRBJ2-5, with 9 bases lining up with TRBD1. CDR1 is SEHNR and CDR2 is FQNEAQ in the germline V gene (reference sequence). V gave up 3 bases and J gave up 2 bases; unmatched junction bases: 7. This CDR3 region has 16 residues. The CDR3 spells CASSFFTGTGQETQYF. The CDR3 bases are TGTGCCAGCAGCTTCTTCACCGGGACAGGGCAAGAGACCCAGTACTTC.

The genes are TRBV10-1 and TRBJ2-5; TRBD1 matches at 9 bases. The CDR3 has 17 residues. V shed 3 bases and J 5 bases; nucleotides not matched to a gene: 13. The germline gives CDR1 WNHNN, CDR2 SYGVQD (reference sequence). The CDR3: CASSDLRDRVEGETQYF. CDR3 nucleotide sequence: TGCGCCAGCAGTGACCTAAGGGACAGGGTTGAGGGGGAGACCCAGTACTTC.

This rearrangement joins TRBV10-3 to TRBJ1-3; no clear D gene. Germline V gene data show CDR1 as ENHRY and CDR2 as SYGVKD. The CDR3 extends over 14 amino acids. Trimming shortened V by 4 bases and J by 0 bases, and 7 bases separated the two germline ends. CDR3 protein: CAISVSDSGNTIYF. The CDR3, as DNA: TGTGCCATCAGTGTTTCGGACTCTGGAAACACCATATATTTT.

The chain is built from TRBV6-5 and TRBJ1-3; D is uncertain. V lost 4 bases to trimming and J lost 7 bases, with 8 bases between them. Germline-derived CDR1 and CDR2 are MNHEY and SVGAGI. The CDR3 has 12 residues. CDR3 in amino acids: CASSFSRNTIYF. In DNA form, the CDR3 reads TGTGCCAGCAGTTTCTCCAGGAACACCATATATTTT.

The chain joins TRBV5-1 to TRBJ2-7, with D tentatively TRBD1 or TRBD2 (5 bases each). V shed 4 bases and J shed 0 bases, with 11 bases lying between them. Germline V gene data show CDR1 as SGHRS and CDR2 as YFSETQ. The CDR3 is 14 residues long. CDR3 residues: CASSPPGASYEQYF. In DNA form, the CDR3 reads TGCGCCAGCAGCCCCCCCGGGGCCTCCTACGAGCAGTACTTC. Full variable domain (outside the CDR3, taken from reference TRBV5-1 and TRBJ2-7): KAGVTQTPRYLIKTRGQQVTLSCSPISGHRSVSWYQQTPGQGLQFLFEYFSETQRNKGNFPGRFSGRQFSNSRSEMNVSTLELGDSALYLCASSPPGASYEQYFGPGTRLTVT.

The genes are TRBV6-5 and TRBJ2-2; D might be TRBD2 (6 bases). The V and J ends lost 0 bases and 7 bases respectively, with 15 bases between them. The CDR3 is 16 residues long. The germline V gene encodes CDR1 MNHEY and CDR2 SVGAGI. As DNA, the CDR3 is TGTGCCAGCAGTTACTCGATCGGGGGTGTGGTCGGGGAGCTGTTTTTT. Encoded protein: CASSYSIGGVVGELFF.

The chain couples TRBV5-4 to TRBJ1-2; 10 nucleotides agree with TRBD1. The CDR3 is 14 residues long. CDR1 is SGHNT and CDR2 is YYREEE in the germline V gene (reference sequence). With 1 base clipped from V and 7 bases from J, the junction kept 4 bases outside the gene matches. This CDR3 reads CASSLWTGGLGYTF. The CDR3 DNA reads TGTGCCAGCAGCTTGTGGACAGGGGGTCTTGGCTACACCTTC.

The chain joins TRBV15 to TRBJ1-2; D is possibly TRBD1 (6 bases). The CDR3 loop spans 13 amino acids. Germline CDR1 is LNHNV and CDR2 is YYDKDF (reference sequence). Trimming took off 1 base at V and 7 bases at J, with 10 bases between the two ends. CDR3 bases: TGTGCCACCAGCAGAGGGGGGCGAGGTGGCTACACCTTC. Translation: CATSRGGRGGYTF. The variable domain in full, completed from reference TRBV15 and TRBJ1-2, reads DAMVIQNPRYQVTQFGKPVTLSCSQTLNHNVMYWYQQKSSQAPKLLFHYYDKDFNNEADTPDNFQSRRPNTSFCFLDIRSPGLGDTAMYLCATSRGGRGGYTFGSGTRLTVV.

The CDR3 nucleotides are TGTGCCAGCAGTTTCAACAGGGGGAGCCTCCTTGGCTACACCTTC. Translated, it gives CASSFNRGSLLGYTF. The chain combines TRBV6-5 with TRBJ1-2; 8 bases line up with TRBD1. This CDR3 has 15 residues. CDR1 is MNHEY and CDR2 is SVGAGI in the germline V gene. Germline trimming cut 4 bases from V and 7 bases from J; bases unmatched to any gene: 11.

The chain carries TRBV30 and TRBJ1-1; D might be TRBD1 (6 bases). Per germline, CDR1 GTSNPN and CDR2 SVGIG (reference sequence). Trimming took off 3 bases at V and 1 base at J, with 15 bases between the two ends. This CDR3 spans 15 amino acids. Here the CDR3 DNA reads TGTGCCTGGAGGTTGGGGGGGGGCCAGAACACTGAAGCTTTCTTT. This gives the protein CAWRLGGGQNTEAFF.

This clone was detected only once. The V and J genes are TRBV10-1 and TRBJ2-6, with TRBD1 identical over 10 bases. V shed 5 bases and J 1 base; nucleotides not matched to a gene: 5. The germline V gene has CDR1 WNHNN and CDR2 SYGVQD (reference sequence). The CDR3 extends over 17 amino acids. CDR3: CASSPGQGLSGANVLTF. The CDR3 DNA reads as TGCGCCAGCAGTCCGGGACAGGGGCTTTCTGGGGCCAACGTCCTGACTTTC.

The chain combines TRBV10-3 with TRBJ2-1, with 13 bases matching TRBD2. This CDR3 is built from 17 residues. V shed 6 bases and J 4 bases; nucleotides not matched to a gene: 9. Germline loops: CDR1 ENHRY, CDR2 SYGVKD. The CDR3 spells CAISSGLAGDGYNEQFF. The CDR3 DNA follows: TGTGCCATCAGCTCCGGACTAGCGGGAGATGGGTACAATGAGCAGTTCTTC.

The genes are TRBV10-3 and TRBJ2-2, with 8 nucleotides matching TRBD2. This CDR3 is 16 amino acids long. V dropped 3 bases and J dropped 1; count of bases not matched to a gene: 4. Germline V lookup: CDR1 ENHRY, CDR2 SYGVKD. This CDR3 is CAISDWLAGNTGELFF. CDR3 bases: TGTGCCATCAGTGATTGGCTAGCGGGGAACACCGGGGAGCTGTTTTTT.

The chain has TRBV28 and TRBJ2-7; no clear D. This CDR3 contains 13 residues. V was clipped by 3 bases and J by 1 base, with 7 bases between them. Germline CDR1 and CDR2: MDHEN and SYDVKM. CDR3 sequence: CASSFSPSYEQYF. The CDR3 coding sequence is TGTGCCAGCAGTTTCTCTCCGTCCTACGAGCAGTACTTC.

The CDR3 sequence is CASSLGLASSDRLFF. In DNA, the CDR3 is TGTGCCAGCAGTTTGGGCCTAGCATCGAGCGATCGTCTGTTTTTT. The V call is TRBV6-5, the J call TRBJ1-4, with D uncertain. The ends were cut back, 4 bases at V and 14 bases at J, with 23 bases in the middle. This CDR3 comprises 15 residues. The germline gives CDR1 MNHEY, CDR2 SVGAGI.